The 8 T cell receptor beta chains below were found in one sample sequenced in a study of blood T cell repertoires in COVID-19. Data came from immunoSEQ multiplex PCR; TCRdb stores just in-frame clones and leaves some out. The table has 100,000 to 130,000 clones, approximately 82% seen once; the top ten hold about 4%. The material sequenced was peripheral blood. The receptor source for this set is a woman between 65 and 79 years old with acute or convalescent COVID-19.

This clone was seen just once. This specimen includes other DNA sequences encoding the same CDR3. This rearrangement joins TRBV27 to TRBJ1-1, with TRBD1 matching over 7 bases. The germline V gene has CDR1 MNHEY and CDR2 SMNVEV (reference sequence). The CDR3 contains 14 residues. With V trimmed by 2 bases and J by 4 bases, 4 bases remained unmatched. As DNA, the CDR3 is TGTGCCAGCAGTTTACAGGGGGGAGGCACTGAAGCTTTCTTT. It yields the protein CASSLQGGGTEAFF.

The J gene is TRBJ1-6, the V gene TRBV7-6; D is unclear. Trimming stripped 5 bases from V and 4 bases from J, with 9 bases between. This CDR3 is built from 14 residues. Germline CDR1 and CDR2: SGHVS and FNYEAQ. Written as DNA, the CDR3 is TGTGCCAGCAGCGTGGGAGGGTATAATTCACCCCTCCACTTT. It is translated as CASSVGGYNSPLHF.

This clone has more than one count but fewer than ten. The rearrangement joins TRBV28 to TRBJ1-5; possible D gene TRBD1, 6 bases. The CDR3 totals 14 residues. Trimming shortened V by 6 bases and J by 7 bases, and 16 bases separated the two germline ends. Germline V lookup: CDR1 MDHEN, CDR2 SYDVKM. CDR3 sequence: CASRNTGTGQPQHF. DNA for the CDR3: TGTGCCAGCAGAAACACAGGGACGGGACAGCCCCAGCATTTT.

This chain joins TRBV27 and TRBJ1-6; D not certain. This CDR3 is built from 15 residues. CDR1 and CDR2 from the germline V gene are MNHEY and SMNVEV (reference sequence). The ends were cut back, 3 bases at V and 7 bases at J, with 13 bases in the middle. CDR3 amino acids: CASSLEGMGNSPLHF. The CDR3 bases are TGTGCCAGCAGTTTGGAGGGTATGGGGAATTCACCCCTCCACTTT.

The chain links TRBV7-9 to TRBJ1-3; maybe TRBD1 (5 bases). The CDR3 sequence is 15 residues long. Germline values: CDR1 SEHNR, CDR2 FQNEAQ (reference sequence). The V gene lost 6 bases and the J gene lost 4 bases, with 16 bases spanning the gap. The DNA for the CDR3 is TGTGCCAGCAGTCCTCGCGGGGCGGCAGGAAACACCATATATTTT. Its translation: CASSPRGAAGNTIYF.

V is TRBV7-2 and J is TRBJ1-3; D not resolved. CDR1 and CDR2 (germline): SGHTA, FQGNSA. The CDR3 has 15 amino acids. V was shortened by 3 bases and J by 0 bases, with 9 bases between the two germline ends. The chain's CDR3 is CASSFMPSSGNTIYF. DNA of the CDR3: TGTGCCAGCAGCTTTATGCCGAGCTCTGGAAACACCATATATTTT.

The chain employs TRBV19 and TRBJ2-1, with 7 bases lining up with TRBD2. Germline V gene sequence: CDR1 LNHDA, CDR2 SQIVND (reference sequence). V lost 8 bases and J lost 5; bases outside the gene matches: 15. The CDR3 runs 16 residues. CDR3 amino acids: CASSTYGREGDNEQFF. The CDR3 region has the DNA TGTGCCAGTTCAACATATGGGAGGGAGGGCGACAATGAGCAGTTCTTC.

The gene calls are TRBV15 and TRBJ1-2, with 10 bases matching TRBD1. Trimming took 4 bases from V and 8 from J; bases not matched to a gene: 16. The CDR3 is 17 amino acids. CDR1 and CDR2 (germline): LNHNV, YYDKDF (reference sequence). The CDR3 reads CATSNDYTGTGERGYTF. CDR3 nucleotides: TGTGCCACCAGCAACGATTATACCGGGACAGGGGAAAGGGGCTACACCTTC. Drawing the rest from reference TRBV15 and TRBJ1-2, the complete variable domain is DAMVIQNPRYQVTQFGKPVTLSCSQTLNHNVMYWYQQKSSQAPKLLFHYYDKDFNNEADTPDNFQSRRPNTSFCFLDIRSPGLGDTAMYLCATSNDYTGTGERGYTFGSGTRLTVV.